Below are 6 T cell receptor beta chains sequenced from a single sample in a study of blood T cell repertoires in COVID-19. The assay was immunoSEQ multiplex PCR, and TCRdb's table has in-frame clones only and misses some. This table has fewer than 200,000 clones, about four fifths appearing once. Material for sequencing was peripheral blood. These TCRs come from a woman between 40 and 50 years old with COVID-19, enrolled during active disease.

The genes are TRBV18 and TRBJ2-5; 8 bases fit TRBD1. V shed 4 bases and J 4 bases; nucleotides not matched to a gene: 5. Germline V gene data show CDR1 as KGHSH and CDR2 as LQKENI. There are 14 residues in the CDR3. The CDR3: CASSLGQGGETQYF. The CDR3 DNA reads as TGTGCCAGCTCACTAGGACAGGGAGGAGAGACCCAGTACTTC.

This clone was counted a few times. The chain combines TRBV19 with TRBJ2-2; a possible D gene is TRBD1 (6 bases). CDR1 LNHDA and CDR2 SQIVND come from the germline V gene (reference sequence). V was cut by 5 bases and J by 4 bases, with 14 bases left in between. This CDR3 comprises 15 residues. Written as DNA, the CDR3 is TGTGCCAGTAGTTTGGCAGGGGTGGGCACCGGGGAGCTGTTTTTT. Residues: CASSLAGVGTGELFF.

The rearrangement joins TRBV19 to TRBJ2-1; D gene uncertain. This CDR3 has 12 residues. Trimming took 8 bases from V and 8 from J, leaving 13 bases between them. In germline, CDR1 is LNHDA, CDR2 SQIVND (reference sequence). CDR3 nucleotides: TGTGCCAGTCGCGGCAGCTCCCATGAGCAGTTCTTC. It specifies CASRGSSHEQFF.

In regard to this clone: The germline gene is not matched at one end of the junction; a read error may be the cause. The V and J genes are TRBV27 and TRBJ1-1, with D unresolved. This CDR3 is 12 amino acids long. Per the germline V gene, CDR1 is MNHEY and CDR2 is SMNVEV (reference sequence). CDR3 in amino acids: CASGFMNTEAFF. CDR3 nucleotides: TGTGCCAGCGGTTTTATGAACACTGAAGCTTTCTTT.

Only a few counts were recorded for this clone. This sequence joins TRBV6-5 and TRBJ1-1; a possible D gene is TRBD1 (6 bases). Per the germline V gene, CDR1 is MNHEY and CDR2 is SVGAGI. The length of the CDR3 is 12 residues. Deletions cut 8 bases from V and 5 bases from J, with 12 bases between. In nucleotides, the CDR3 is TGTGCCAGCGGATCAGGGGATACTGAAGCTTTCTTT. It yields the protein CASGSGDTEAFF.

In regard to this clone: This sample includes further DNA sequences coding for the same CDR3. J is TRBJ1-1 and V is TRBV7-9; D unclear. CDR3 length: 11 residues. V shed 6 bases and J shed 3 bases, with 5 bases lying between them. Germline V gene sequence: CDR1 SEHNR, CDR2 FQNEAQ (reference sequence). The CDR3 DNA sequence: TGTGCCAGCAGTTTCGACACTGAAGCTTTCTTT. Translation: CASSFDTEAFF.